This T cell receptor (beta chain) was sequenced in a study of T cell responses to AZD1222 COVID-19 vaccine. Germline V gene data show CDR1 as MDHEN and CDR2 as SYDVKM. The length of the CDR3 is 16 residues. Deletions cut 6 bases from V and 2 bases from J, with 20 bases between. Notes on this clone: No antigen is known for it.

Study outcomes and limitations: Repertoire collection took place solely once the T cell response had peaked. Spike-specific TCR breadth and depth rose after two AZD1222 doses.

Assay used: immunoSEQ multiplex PCR; TCRdb lists only in-frame clones, some missing. The table lists 150,000 or so clones, around 90% of them singletons, with over 3% in the top ten. The chain employs TRBV28 and TRBJ2-7, with D unresolved. Here the sequenced sample was peripheral blood, taken 28 days after the second AZD1222 dose. This TCR derives from an adult who received the AZD1222 COVID-19 vaccine. The CDR3 region has the DNA TGTGCCAGCAGGGCCGGCCTCCACGGCGAACCCTACGAGCAGTACTTC. Its protein product is CASRAGLHGEPYEQYF.